These T cell receptor beta chains were read from a single sample in a study of identical twins. TCRdb re-called the 5' RACE reads through MiXCR, storing one row per CDR3 protein. The sample contains hundreds of thousands of distinct CDR3 sequences, 8.6% of which appear only once. This same sample was also part of a study on yellow fever vaccine responses in identical twins.

Sequences were obtained from PBMCs. The receptor source for this set is a woman aged 18-29 years in good health. Both conserved end residues are part of each CDR3. A D gene is named only where the DNA matches it firmly. The size of a clone is reported for some rows only, either as once, few or many, or as a class for expanded clones.

j_call v_call clone_size d_call cdr3_aa cdr3_nt
TRBJ1-5 TRBV19 few TRBD1 CASRDRGGNQPQHF TGTGCCAGTAGGGACAGGGGCGGCAATCAGCCCCAGCATTTT
TRBJ1-6 TRBV9 NA NA CASSSRTGPNSPLHF TGTGCCAGCAGCTCCCGGACGGGGCCTAATTCACCCCTCCACTTT
TRBJ2-7 TRBV4-3 NA TRBD1 CASSQDGQDSYEQYF TGCGCCAGCAGCCAAGATGGACAGGACTCCTACGAGCAGTACTTC
TRBJ1-3 TRBV6-1 NA NA CASSEALTGLSGNTIYF TGTGCCAGCAGTGAAGCGCTCACAGGGCTTTCTGGAAACACCATATATTTT
TRBJ2-7 TRBV28 NA NA CASSPPRGIRGAEPYEQYF TGTGCCAGCAGCCCCCCTCGAGGAATCAGGGGGGCAGAACCCTACGAGCAGTACTTC
TRBJ2-7 TRBV20-1 NA NA CSARPLQSSYEQYF TGCAGTGCTAGGCCATTACAGAGCTCCTACGAGCAGTACTTC
TRBJ2-3 TRBV6-5 NA NA CASSYIGRVDTQYF TGTGCCAGCAGTTATATAGGAAGGGTGGATACGCAGTATTTT
TRBJ2-1 TRBV7-2 many NA CASSLPGLNEQFF TGTGCCAGCAGCTTACCGGGGTTGAATGAGCAGTTCTTC
TRBJ2-7 TRBV27 few NA CASRNRVAYEQYF TGTGCCAGCAGAAACAGGGTCGCCTACGAGCAGTACTTC
TRBJ1-4 TRBV5-6 NA TRBD1 CASSPGDRLNEKLFF TGTGCCAGCAGCCCGGGGGACAGATTGAATGAAAAACTGTTTTTT
TRBJ1-6 TRBV12-3/TRBV12-4 few NA CASSSRASGSPLHF TGTGCCAGCAGTTCGCGCGCGTCTGGGTCACCCCTCCACTTT
TRBJ2-5 TRBV5-4 NA NA CATFDPGSGEETQYF TGTGCCACCTTCGACCCGGGCTCCGGGGAAGAGACCCAGTACTTC
TRBJ2-5 TRBV11-3 few NA CASSKSFLETQYF TGTGCCAGCAGCAAAAGCTTCCTCGAGACCCAGTACTTC
TRBJ2-7 TRBV4-3 NA NA CASSPEQGTEQYF TGCGCCAGCAGCCCGGAACAGGGTACAGAGCAGTACTTC
TRBJ2-1 TRBV2 NA TRBD2 CASSGRAGGDPYNEQFF TGTGCCAGCAGTGGAAGAGCGGGAGGGGACCCCTACAATGAGCAGTTCTTC
TRBJ2-2 TRBV12-3/TRBV12-4 many NA CASSLAGLDTGELFF TGTGCCAGCAGTTTAGCGGGGCTAGACACCGGGGAGCTGTTTTTT
TRBJ2-2 TRBV29-1 few NA CSVAGVWDDRSVRVGTGELFF TGCAGCGTTGCCGGGGTGTGGGACGACAGGAGTGTGAGGGTCGGTACCGGGGAGCTGTTTTTT
TRBJ2-1 TRBV20-1 few TRBD2 CSAILGLVSYEQFF TGCAGTGCTATTTTGGGACTAGTGAGCTATGAGCAGTTCTTC
TRBJ2-1 TRBV20-1 few NA CSAARGALKVPGEQFF TGCAGTGCCGCCAGAGGCGCTCTCAAGGTTCCGGGTGAGCAGTTCTTC
TRBJ2-3 TRBV10-1 few TRBD2 CASSESLAGGGMDTQYF TGCGCCAGCAGTGAGTCACTAGCGGGAGGAGGGATGGATACGCAGTATTTT
TRBJ2-1 TRBV7-9 many NA CASNSYFGQESYNEQFF TGTGCCAGCAACTCCTATTTCGGCCAGGAGTCCTACAATGAGCAGTTCTTC
TRBJ2-1 TRBV29-1 few NA CSVSDGYNEQFF TGCAGCGTCTCGGACGGGTACAATGAGCAGTTCTTC
TRBJ2-3 TRBV29-1 many NA CSVGSGTDTQYF TGCAGCGTTGGGTCAGGCACAGATACGCAGTATTTT
TRBJ1-2 TRBV12-3/TRBV12-4 many NA CASSYSQELRESYGYTF TGTGCCAGCAGTTATAGCCAAGAACTTAGGGAGAGTTATGGCTACACCTTC
TRBJ1-1 TRBV7-9 NA NA CASRVGAQGEMNTEAFF TGTGCCAGCAGGGTGGGAGCACAAGGGGAGATGAACACTGAAGCTTTCTTT
TRBJ2-2 TRBV5-1 few NA CASSLSGVSTLDTGELFF TGCGCCAGCAGCTTGTCTGGGGTTAGTACGTTGGACACCGGGGAGCTGTTTTTT
TRBJ2-7 TRBV3-1 NA NA CASSLGQGVSHEQYF TGTGCCAGCAGCCTCGGACAAGGAGTTAGCCACGAGCAGTACTTC
TRBJ2-3 TRBV7-9 few TRBD2 CASSSRVAGGGTDTQYF TGTGCCAGCAGTTCCAGAGTGGCGGGGGGGGGCACAGATACGCAGTATTTT
TRBJ2-7 TRBV2 NA TRBD1 CASSGLTGGSYEQYF TGTGCCAGCAGTGGGTTGACAGGGGGCTCCTACGAGCAGTACTTC
TRBJ2-2 TRBV5-6 few NA CASSLLIRRENTGELFF TGTGCCAGCAGTTTGCTGATTCGTAGGGAGAACACCGGGGAGCTGTTTTTT
TRBJ2-5 TRBV20-1 few NA CSACRLDTSETQYF TGCAGTGCTTGCCGGCTGGACACTTCGGAGACCCAGTACTTC
TRBJ2-7 TRBV5-1 few NA CASSTDRGISYEQYF TGCGCCAGCAGCACGGACCGGGGGATCTCCTACGAGCAGTACTTC
TRBJ2-7 TRBV7-2 few NA CASSLPQVDYEQYF TGTGCCAGCAGCTTGCCACAGGTAGACTACGAGCAGTACTTC
TRBJ1-5 TRBV5-1 NA NA CASSLGPGSNQPQHF TGCGCCAGCAGCTTGGGGCCAGGTAGCAATCAGCCCCAGCATTTT
TRBJ2-1 TRBV15 few NA CATSRDLGRGNEQFF TGTGCCACCAGCAGAGATCTAGGCAGGGGCAATGAGCAGTTCTTC
TRBJ2-3 TRBV7-3 NA NA CASSWTAGSTDTQYF TGTGCCAGCAGCTGGACGGCGGGATCCACAGATACGCAGTATTTT
TRBJ2-7 TRBV7-2 NA TRBD1 CASSSDRDRMDEQYF TGTGCCAGCAGCTCAGACCGGGACAGGATGGACGAGCAGTACTTC
TRBJ2-1 TRBV10-3 NA NA CAISVPKASEQFF TGTGCCATCAGTGTGCCCAAGGCCAGTGAGCAGTTCTTC
TRBJ2-1 TRBV7-9 many NA CASSLPAYNEQFF TGTGCCAGCAGCTTGCCCGCCTACAATGAGCAGTTCTTC
TRBJ2-7 TRBV27 few NA CASSSLESYEQYF TGTGCCAGCAGTTCCCTTGAGAGCTACGAGCAGTACTTC